The 7 T cell receptor beta chains listed next were all sequenced from one sample in a study of liver allograft versus peripheral blood T cells. As for the study in general: What was compared were the T cell receptor repertoires in transplanted livers and those in the peripheral blood of recipients.

TCRdb passed the reads through MiXCR, listing each CDR3 protein once. The sample lists fewer than 2,000 distinct CDR3 sequences; roughly 15% were seen once. All receptors derive from a human patient who had a liver transplant. Some T cells could come from the graft donor.

By sample share, this clonotype is medium-sized (0.01 to 0.1%). In nucleotides, the CDR3 is TGTGCCAGCTCGCTCTACGACGGGGAGGGCGCAGCTTTCTTT. This codes for CASSLYDGEGAAFF. The rearrangement joins TRBV18 to TRBJ1-1; D unclear. Germline V gene data show CDR1 as KGHSH and CDR2 as LQKENI. This CDR3 has 14 amino acids. The ends were cut back, 6 bases at V and 10 bases at J, with 21 bases in the middle. Full variable domain (outside the CDR3, taken from reference TRBV18 and TRBJ1-1): NAGVMQNPRHLVRRRGQEARLRCSPMKGHSHVYWYRQLPEEGLKFMVYLQKENIIDESGMPKERFSAEFPKEGPSILRIQQVVRGDSAAYFCASSLYDGEGAAFFGQGTRLTVV.

The J gene is TRBJ1-5, the V gene TRBV10-2, with no clear D. The germline CDR1 and CDR2 sequences are WSHSY and SAAADI. This CDR3 comprises 16 residues. The germline V and J ends were trimmed by 2 bases and 5 bases, with 16 bases remaining between them. CDR3 protein: CASSESALLGDQPQHF. The CDR3 nucleotides read TGCGCCAGCAGTGAGAGCGCACTTCTGGGTGATCAGCCCCAGCATTTT.

This clonotype is classed as large (0.1 to 1%). The rearrangement uses TRBV27 and TRBJ1-3; D might be TRBD1 (6 bases). The CDR3 is 14 residues long. The V gene lost 7 bases and the J gene lost 0 bases, with 10 bases spanning the gap. In germline, CDR1 is MNHEY, CDR2 SMNVEV (reference sequence). CDR3 in amino acids: CASKGVLSGNTIYF. CDR3 bases: TGTGCCAGCAAGGGGGTGCTCTCTGGAAACACCATATATTTT.

This clonotype was seen a handful of times. The chain combines TRBV7-2 with TRBJ2-3; D unclear. The length of the CDR3 is 13 residues. Between the trimmed V and J ends, which lost 5 bases and 7 bases, there was a span of 13 bases. Germline CDR1 and CDR2: SGHTA and FQGNSA. CDR3 sequence: CASSPEPQNTQYF. For the CDR3, the DNA is TGTGCCAGCAGCCCTGAGCCTCAGAATACGCAGTATTTT.

By share, this clonotype ranks as medium-sized. This chain uses TRBV6-6 with TRBJ1-4; no definite D call. V was clipped by 7 bases and J by 10 bases, with 10 bases between them. The CDR3 is made up of 11 amino acids. The germline CDR1 and CDR2 sequences are MNHNY and SVGAGI (reference sequence). The chain's CDR3 is CASNLKGKLFF. The CDR3 nucleotides are TGTGCCAGCAACCTGAAGGGAAAACTGTTTTTT.

This clonotype occurred a few times. The V gene is TRBV30, the J gene TRBJ1-5; a possible D gene is TRBD1 (6 bases). Germline V lookup: CDR1 GTSNPN, CDR2 SVGIG (reference sequence). With 0 bases removed from V and 10 bases from J, the gap between germline ends came to 25 bases. The CDR3 loop spans 17 amino acids. This chain's CDR3 is CAWSVLRRAGAGLPQHF. The CDR3, as DNA: TGTGCCTGGAGTGTACTCAGGAGGGCGGGGGCGGGATTACCCCAGCATTTT.

Relative to its sample, this clonotype is medium-sized. V and J are TRBV6-1 and TRBJ1-5, with a possible D match to TRBD1 (5 bases). V was trimmed by 1 base and J by 6 bases, leaving 13 bases between them. The CDR3 is 15 amino acids. Germline CDR1 and CDR2: MNHNS and SASEGT. CDR3 sequence: CASSEGGFRGQPQHF. In DNA, the CDR3 is TGTGCCAGCAGTGAAGGGGGGTTCCGCGGTCAGCCCCAGCATTTT.